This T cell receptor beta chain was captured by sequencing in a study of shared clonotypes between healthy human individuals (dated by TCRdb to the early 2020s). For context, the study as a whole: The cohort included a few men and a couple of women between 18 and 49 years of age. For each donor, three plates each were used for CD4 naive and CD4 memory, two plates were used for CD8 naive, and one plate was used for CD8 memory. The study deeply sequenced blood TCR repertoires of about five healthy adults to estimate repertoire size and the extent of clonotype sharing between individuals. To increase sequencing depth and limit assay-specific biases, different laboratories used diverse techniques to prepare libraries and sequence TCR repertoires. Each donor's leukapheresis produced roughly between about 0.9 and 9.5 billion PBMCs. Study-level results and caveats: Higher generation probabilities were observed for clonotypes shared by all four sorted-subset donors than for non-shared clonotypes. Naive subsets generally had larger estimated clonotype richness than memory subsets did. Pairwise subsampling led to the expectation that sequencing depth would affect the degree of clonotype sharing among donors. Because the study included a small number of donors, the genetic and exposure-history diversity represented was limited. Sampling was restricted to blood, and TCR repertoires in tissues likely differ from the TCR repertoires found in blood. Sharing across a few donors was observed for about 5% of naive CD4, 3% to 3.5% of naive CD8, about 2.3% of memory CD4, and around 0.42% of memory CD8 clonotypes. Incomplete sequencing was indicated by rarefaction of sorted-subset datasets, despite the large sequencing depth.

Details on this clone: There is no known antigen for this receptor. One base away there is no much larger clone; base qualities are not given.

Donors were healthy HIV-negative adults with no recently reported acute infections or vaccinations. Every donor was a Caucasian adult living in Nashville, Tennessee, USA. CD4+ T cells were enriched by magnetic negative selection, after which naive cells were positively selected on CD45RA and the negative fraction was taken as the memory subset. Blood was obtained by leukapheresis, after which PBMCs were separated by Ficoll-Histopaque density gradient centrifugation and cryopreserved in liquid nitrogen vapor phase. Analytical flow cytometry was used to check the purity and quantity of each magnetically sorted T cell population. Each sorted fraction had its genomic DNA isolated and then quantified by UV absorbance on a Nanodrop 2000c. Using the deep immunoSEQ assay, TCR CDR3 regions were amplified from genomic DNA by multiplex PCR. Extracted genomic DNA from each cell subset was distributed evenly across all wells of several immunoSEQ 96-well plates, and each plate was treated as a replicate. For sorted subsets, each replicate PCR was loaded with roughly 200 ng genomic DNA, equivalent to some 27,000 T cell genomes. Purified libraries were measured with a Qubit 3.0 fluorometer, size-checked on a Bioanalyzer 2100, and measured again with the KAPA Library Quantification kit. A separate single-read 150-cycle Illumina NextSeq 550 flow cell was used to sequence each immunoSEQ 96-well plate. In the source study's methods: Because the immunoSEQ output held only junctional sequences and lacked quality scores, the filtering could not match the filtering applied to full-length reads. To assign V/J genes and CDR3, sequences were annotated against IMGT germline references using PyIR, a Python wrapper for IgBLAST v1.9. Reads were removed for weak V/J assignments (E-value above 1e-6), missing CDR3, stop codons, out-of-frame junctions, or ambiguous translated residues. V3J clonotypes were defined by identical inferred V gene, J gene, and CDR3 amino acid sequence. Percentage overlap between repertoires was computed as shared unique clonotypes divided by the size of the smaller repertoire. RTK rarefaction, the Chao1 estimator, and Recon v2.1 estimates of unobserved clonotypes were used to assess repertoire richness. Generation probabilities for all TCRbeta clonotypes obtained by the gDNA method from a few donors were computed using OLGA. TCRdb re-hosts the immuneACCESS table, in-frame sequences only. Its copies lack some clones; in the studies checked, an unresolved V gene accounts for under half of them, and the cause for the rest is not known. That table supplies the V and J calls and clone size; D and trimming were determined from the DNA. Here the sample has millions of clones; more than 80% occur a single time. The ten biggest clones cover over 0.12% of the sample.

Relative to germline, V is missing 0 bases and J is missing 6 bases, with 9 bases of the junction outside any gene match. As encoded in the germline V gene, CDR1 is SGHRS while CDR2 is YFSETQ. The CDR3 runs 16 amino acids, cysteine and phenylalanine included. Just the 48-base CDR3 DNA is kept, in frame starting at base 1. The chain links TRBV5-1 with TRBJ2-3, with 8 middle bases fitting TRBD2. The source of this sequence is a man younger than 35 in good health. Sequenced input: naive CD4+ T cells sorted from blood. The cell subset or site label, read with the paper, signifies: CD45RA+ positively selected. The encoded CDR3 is CASSLATSGHVDTQYF. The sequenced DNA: TGCGCCAGCAGCTTGGCCACTAGCGGCCATGTTGATACGCAGTATTTT.